This entry concerns a single TCR beta chain. Its antigen is currently not known. Nothing much larger sits one base from this clone, and base qualities are not available. The data are from a study of cytomegalovirus exposure and HLA in healthy donors listed by TCRdb under 2017. Concerning the study at large: According to a later analysis, the 120 or so validation repertoires were produced on the same platform as the roughly 720 repertoires of the first cohort. The aim of the study was to test whether cataloging public T cell receptors could identify signatures of past pathogen exposure. Along with the approximately 600-subject first cohort, a separate validation cohort of some 130 different subjects was used. High-throughput TCR immunosequencing, statistical association of individual TCRs with disease status, and machine learning were combined to predict cytomegalovirus infection status. Overall study results and their limits: The validation cohort had no HLA typing available for a later analysis, so co-occurrence within that cohort was assessed over all 130 or so repertoires. Most TCR sequences were seen in very few donors, while some public TCRs were found in many individuals. A few of the identified cytomegalovirus-associated TCR beta chains were confirmed in vitro to be specific for cytomegalovirus antigens. Subsequent analysis determined that TCRs grouped into clusters in the first cohort also showed a tendency toward co-occurrence across the 120 or so validation repertoires, and approximately 94% of cluster scores exceeded 0. It was suggested by the authors that the approach could potentially be generalized to other disease states and immunological phenotypes. The classifier was reported to diagnose cytomegalovirus status with high specificity and sensitivity in both the original and validation cohorts. The study gave a list of more than 150 TCR beta chains associated with cytomegalovirus.

Library creation used the immunoSEQ multiplex PCR assay. Turning to the authors' computational methods: A statistical classification framework was built to diagnose cytomegalovirus status from the catalog of TCR beta chain sequences. In TCRdb, the immuneACCESS table is reduced to in-frame sequences with V and J assigned. These tables do not hold every clone; where another copy was compared, an unresolved V gene accounts for under half, and the others remain unexplained. D and trimming come from the DNA, and the V and J calls and clone size come from that table. For this sample the table gives over 60,000 clones, of which around 96% were detected only once. Roughly 3.3% of the sample is in the top ten clones. The donors were included in the validation cohort of some 120 subjects, a group kept apart from the approximately 670-subject first cohort. The sequence was obtained from a young man in good health and CMV-seronegative. The specimen was PBMCs.

Read as DNA, the sequence is TGTGCCAGCAGCCAAACCGGGGGGGCGTTTGGTACAGACTACGAGCAGTACTTC. Translated, it gives CASSQTGGAFGTDYEQYF. The chain couples TRBV4-2 to TRBJ2-7, and 8 bases in between align with TRBD2. V has 2 bases trimmed and J has 3 bases trimmed; junction bases matching no gene number 15. From the cysteine up to the phenylalanine, the CDR3 has a length of 18 residues. Just CDR3 DNA is preserved here, 54 bases in frame from base 1. Via the germline V gene, CDR1 is LGHNA and CDR2 YNFKEQ.